This T cell receptor (beta chain) was recovered during a study of T cell repertoires in cytomegalovirus infection. The wider study: Selection of CMV epitopes for the study included recently identified HLA-C-restricted and well-studied HLA-B-restricted ones. Through public TCR beta signatures, both CMV infection and matching HLA type were indicated. Study-wide results and caveats: HLA-C-restricted CMV-specific TCR beta clonotypes prevailed in the ex vivo response. Adding up the frequency of public TCR beta families identified people who carried CMV plus the relevant HLA.

Each CDR3 protein is one row after TCRdb ran MiXCR on the reads. There are 380,000 or so distinct CDR3 sequences in the sample; about a third occur only once, and approximately 15% lies in the top ten. In regard to this clonotype: As yet, its antigen is unknown.

The clonotype was recovered from a human donor in good health (CMV status not recorded). Some clones in this sample may be carry-over from other donors' samples. Sequencing used cultured PBMCs, obtained from culture after CMV antigen stimulation.

CDR3 DNA sequence: TGTGCCAGTAGTACCCGGGACTTCTACAATGAGCAGTTCTTC. Protein product: CASSTRDFYNEQFF. The chain carries TRBV19 and TRBJ2-1; possible D gene TRBD2, 6 bases. The CDR3 extends over 14 amino acids. Germline lookup yields CDR1 LNHDA and CDR2 SQIVND (reference sequence). V shed 4 bases and J shed 3 bases, with 10 bases lying between them.